This TCR beta chain was sequenced in a study of blood T cell repertoires in COVID-19. On the study more broadly: Nucleic acid was either cDNA or gDNA, and it came from T cells, B-cell-depleted T cells, or PBMCs.

This CDR3 contains 14 residues. Germline V gene lookup returns CDR1 SGHDT and CDR2 YYEEEE. The trim removed 0 bases at V and 12 bases at J, leaving 8 bases unmatched. Per the study methods: It was from reference gene primer amplification that nucleated cell counts were estimated. Sequenced by immunoSEQ multiplex PCR; TCRdb stores in-frame clones only, minus some. The DNA gave D and trimming, while V, J and clone size come from that table. The sample yields about 240,000 clones, about nine tenths seen once. This sequence originates from a man aged 60 to 75 who had recovered from COVID-19. The chain is built from TRBV5-6 and TRBJ2-4; TRBD1 aligns across 8 bases. The sequenced material came from peripheral blood. The CDR3 is CASSLGQGAHNQYF. The CDR3 bases are TGTGCCAGCAGCTTGGGGCAGGGGGCACATAATCAGTACTTC.